This TCR beta chain was identified in a study of T cells after yellow fever vaccination. Study-wide results and limits: Reappearance after the booster was observed for most primary-vaccination clones (more than 95% CD4, about 85% CD8).

As concerns this clonotype: Antigen unknown.

As TCR cDNA was made by 5'RACE template switching, a universal primer site and UMIs were added. TCRdb used MiXCR to reprocess the 5' RACE reads, holding one entry per CDR3 protein. Here the sample spans around 530,000 distinct CDR3 sequences, about 15% being singletons. The sequence was obtained from a young man who received the YFV17D yellow fever vaccine. This specimen consisted of PBMCs, obtained 5 days after the first yellow fever vaccination.

The CDR3 sequence is CASSSLIDEAFF. CDR3 DNA sequence: TGTGCCAGCAGCTCACTAATTGATGAAGCTTTCTTT. This chain uses TRBV7-9 with TRBJ1-1; D gene ambiguous. V was trimmed by 4 bases and J by 7 bases, leaving 10 bases between them. Germline V gene data show CDR1 as SEHNR and CDR2 as FQNEAQ (reference sequence). The CDR3 has 12 amino acids. The whole variable domain, filled in from reference TRBV7-9 and TRBJ1-1, reads DTGVSQNPRHKITKRGQNVTFRCDPISEHNRLYWYRQTLGQGPEFLTYFQNEAQLEKSRLLSDRFSAERPKGSFSTLEIQRTEQGDSAMYLCASSSLIDEAFFGQGTRLTVV.